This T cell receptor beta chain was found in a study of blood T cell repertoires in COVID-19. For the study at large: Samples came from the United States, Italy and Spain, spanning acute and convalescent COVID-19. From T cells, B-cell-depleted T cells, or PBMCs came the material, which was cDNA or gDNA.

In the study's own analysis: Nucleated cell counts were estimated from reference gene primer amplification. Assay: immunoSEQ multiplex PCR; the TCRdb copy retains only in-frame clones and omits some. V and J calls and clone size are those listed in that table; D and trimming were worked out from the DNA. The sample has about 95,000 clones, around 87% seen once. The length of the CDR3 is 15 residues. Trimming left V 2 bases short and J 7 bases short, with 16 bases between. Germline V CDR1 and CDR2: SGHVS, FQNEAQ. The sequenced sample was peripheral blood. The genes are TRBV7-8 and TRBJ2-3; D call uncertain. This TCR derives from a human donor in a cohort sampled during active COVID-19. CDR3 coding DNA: TGTGCCAGCAGCTTATTAAGGAGCGTCCCGAATACGCAGTATTTT. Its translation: CASSLLRSVPNTQYF.